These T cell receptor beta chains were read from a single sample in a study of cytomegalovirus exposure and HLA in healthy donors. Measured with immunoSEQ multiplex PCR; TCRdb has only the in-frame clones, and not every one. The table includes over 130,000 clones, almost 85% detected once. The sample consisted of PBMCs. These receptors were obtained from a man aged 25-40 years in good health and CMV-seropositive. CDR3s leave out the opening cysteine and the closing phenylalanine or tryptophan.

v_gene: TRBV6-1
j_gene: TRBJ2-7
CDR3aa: ASSRDSFYEQY

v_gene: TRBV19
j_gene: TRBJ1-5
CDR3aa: ASSIVAGLSNQPQH

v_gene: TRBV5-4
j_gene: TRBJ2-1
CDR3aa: ASSRQGTTDNEQF

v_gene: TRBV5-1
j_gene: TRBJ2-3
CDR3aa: ASSSGGRTGDTQY

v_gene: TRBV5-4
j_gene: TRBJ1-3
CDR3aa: ASSLGTIGNTIY

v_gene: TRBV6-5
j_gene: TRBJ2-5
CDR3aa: ASSPGGETQY

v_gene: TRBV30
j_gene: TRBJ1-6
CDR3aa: AWSVQGGSQNSPLH

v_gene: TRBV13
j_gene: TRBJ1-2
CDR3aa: ASSLTSTEMDGYT

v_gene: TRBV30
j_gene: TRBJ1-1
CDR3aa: AWSARTGGMAF

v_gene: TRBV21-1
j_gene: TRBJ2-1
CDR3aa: ASSKLGLADSYNEQF

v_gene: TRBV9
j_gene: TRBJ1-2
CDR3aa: ASSYLNYGYT

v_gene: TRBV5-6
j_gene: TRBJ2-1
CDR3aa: ASSLGRKF

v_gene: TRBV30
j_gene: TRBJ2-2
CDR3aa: AWRNLEGELF

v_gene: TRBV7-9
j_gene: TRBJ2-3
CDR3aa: ASSFGGGVRGYTADTQY

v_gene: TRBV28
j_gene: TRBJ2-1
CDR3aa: ASSVRDGGSYNEQF

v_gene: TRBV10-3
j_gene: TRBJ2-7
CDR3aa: AIRGTSGGYEQY

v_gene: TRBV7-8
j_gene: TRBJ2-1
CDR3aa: ASSSSGLAGGATGIEQF

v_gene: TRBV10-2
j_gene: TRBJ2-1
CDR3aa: ASSGGTARAQF

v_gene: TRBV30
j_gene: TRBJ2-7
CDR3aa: AWSVGVSYEQY

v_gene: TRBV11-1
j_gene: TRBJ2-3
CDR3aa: ASSLASDTQY

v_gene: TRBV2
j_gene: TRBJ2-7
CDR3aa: ASSEDSYYEQY

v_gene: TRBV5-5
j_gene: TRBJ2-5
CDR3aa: ASSPSGWGPETQY

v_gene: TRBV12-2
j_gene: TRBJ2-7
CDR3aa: ASRLPGYEQY

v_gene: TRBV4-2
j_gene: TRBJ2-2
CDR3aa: ASSHQTGGAGNTGELF

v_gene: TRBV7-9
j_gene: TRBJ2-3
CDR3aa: ASSSDHSSTDTQY

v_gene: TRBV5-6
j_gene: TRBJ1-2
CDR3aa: ASSLAPGASWGYT

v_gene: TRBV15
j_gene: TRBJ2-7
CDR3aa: ATSHGEVDEQY

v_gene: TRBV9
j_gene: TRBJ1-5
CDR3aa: ASSVSGGENQPQH

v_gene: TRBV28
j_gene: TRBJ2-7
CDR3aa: ASSFSGGTREQY

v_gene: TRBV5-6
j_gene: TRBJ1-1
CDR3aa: ASSLEGRETEAF

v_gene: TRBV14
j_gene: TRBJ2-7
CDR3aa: ASSQGTLTYEQY

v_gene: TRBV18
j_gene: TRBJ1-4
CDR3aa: ASSRGPTGEKLF

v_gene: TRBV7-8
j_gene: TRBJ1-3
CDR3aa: ASSLEDRLGNTIY

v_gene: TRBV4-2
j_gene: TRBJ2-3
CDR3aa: ASSQEVVLAGVGGTDTQY

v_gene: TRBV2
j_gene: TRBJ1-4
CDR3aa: ASSEASDEKLF

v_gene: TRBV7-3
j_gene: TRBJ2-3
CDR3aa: ASSLLSGIADTQY

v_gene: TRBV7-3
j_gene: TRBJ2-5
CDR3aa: ASSLTGESVTQY

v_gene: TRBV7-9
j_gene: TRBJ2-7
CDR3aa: ASSDDRGDEQY